This T cell receptor (beta chain) was identified during a study of T cells in Graves' hyperthyroidism and ophthalmopathy. This clonotype appeared many times. V shed 7 bases and J shed 1 base, with 16 bases lying between them. The CDR3 has 15 residues. CDR1 is MDHEN and CDR2 is SYDVKM in the germline V gene. Template material for amplifying TCR beta CDR3 regions consisted of RNA transcripts. HTBI primers were employed in a first-round RT-PCR of the TCR CDR3. One entry per CDR3 protein, called by TCRdb with MiXCR from the multiplex PCR reads. Altogether fewer than 800,000 distinct CDR3 sequences are present, about 15% being singletons, with the ten largest covering around 7.7%.

The receptor's source is a young man with Graves' hyperthyroidism. The specimen sequenced was blood. This rearrangement joins TRBV28 to TRBJ1-1; D is perhaps TRBD1 (5 bases). CDR3 DNA sequence: TGTGCCAGCATGCACCGGGACGTTGAGAACACTGAAGCTTTCTTT. Protein sequence: CASMHRDVENTEAFF.